This TCR beta chain is drawn from a study of siplizumab effects on memory and regulatory T cells (dated by TCRdb to 2018 to 2020). Describing the broader study: The effect of the anti-CD2 antibody siplizumab on alloreactive T-cell subsets was examined in allogeneic mixed lymphocyte reactions constructed from human PBMCs.

Overall results and qualifications from the work: Roughly 75-97% of proliferating CD4+ or CD8+ clones could not be assigned a naive or memory phenotype. Compared with memory T cells, unstimulated naive T cells appeared more diverse, and naive cells seemed to make a substantial contribution to the alloresponse. Of the alloreactive CD4+ clones that could be mapped, the Treg-derived share averaged roughly 69% with siplizumab compared with 25% to 30% in control reactions. Because sequences below about 10^-5 frequency were poorly captured, only a minor fraction of alloreactive clones could be mapped to unstimulated subsets. Whether proliferating Tregs from siplizumab cultures actually had suppressive function was not functionally confirmed. Siplizumab significantly lowered the cumulative frequency of alloreactive sequences that could be traced to unstimulated CD4+ memory T cells.

Comment on this clone: Its antigen target is currently unknown. The input lacks base qualities; no much larger clone sits a single base away.

To prepare the library, the immunoSEQ multiplex PCR assay was applied. The deep sequencing platform assayed roughly 10^5 TCR templates per sample. Genomic DNA extracted from sorted T cells was used for TCRbeta CDR3 sequencing. On the authors' methods: The R programming language was used for clonal analysis of TCRbeta CDR3 data. Unstimulated samples were compared with post-reaction CFSE-low samples to define alloreactive CD4+ and CD8+ clones. Alloreactive CD4+ clones were assigned to regulatory or non-regulatory origin by matching sequences to sorted unstimulated Treg and non-Treg repertoires. The table comes from immuneACCESS by way of TCRdb, which keeps in-frame sequences with V and J called. Part of the clones is missing from these tables; in studies checked, under half for an unresolved V gene and the rest for unknown reasons. That table supplies the V and J calls and clone size; D and trimming were determined from the DNA. In this sample the table shows about 100,000 clones, about 91% of which occur a single time. Clones ranked in the top ten supply approximately 2.7% of the sample.

From its cysteine to its phenylalanine, the CDR3 spans 14 amino acids. The kept DNA is CDR3 alone, 42 bases in frame from the first base. In the germline V gene, CDR1 corresponds to KGHSH and CDR2 to LQKENI. V loses 0 bases of germline sequence and J loses 1 base, and the interval between the two ends is 5 bases. Sorted unstimulated T cells, along with proliferating T cells recovered from mixed lymphocyte reactions, underwent TCRbeta CDR3 sequencing. Fresh whole blood from ten HLA-typed healthy donors was used as the source from which PBMCs were isolated. The chain uses TRBV18 and TRBJ2-3, with the D gene not clear enough to name. Sequences were obtained from CD4+ T cells sorted from blood. The clonotype was recovered from a human donor in good health. Some clones in this sample may be carry-over from other donors' samples. The DNA sequence is TGTGCCAGCTCACCACCGGTGGGCACAGATACGCAGTATTTT. Translated, this is CASSPPVGTDTQYF.